This entry features one T cell receptor (beta chain) sequence. The data belong to a study of shared clonotypes between healthy human individuals. CDR1 is WNHNN, CDR2 SYGVQD, per germline (reference sequence). V lost 10 bases, J lost 5 bases, and 21 bases lay in between. This CDR3 comprises 14 residues. Some clones are missing from TCRdb's copy, which holds only in-frame ones; the method was immunoSEQ multiplex PCR. In the table there are approximately 2.5 million clones, 80% to 95% of which are singletons. This sequence was found in a man younger than 35 in good health. Some clones in this sample may be carry-over from other donors' samples. The chain has TRBV10-1 and TRBJ2-7, with a possible D match to TRBD1 (5 bases). Specimen: naive CD4+ T cells from PBMCs. Indicated subset: CD45RA+ positively selected. The CDR3 protein is CAKTQGQGWDEQYF. In DNA form, the CDR3 reads TGCGCCAAGACCCAGGGCCAGGGATGGGACGAGCAGTACTTC.